This TCR beta chain was captured in a study of blood T cell repertoires in COVID-19. Using immunoSEQ multiplex PCR, the repertoire was profiled, and TCRdb retains in-frame clones only, with some absent. Among fewer than 350,000 clones listed, about 93% were seen once. The J segment lost 5 bases and the V segment lost 0 bases, leaving 4 bases of the junction unmatched. Germline V gene data show CDR1 as MDHEN and CDR2 as SYDVKM. The CDR3 extends over 18 amino acids. The sequence came from a woman in her twenties or thirties with COVID-19, enrolled during active disease. This rearrangement joins TRBV28 to TRBJ2-1; 16 nucleotides match TRBD2. The sequenced sample was peripheral blood. The DNA for the CDR3 is TGTGCCAGCAGTTTATGGGGACTAGCGGGAGGGCCCCACAATGAGCAGTTCTTC. Translated, it gives CASSLWGLAGGPHNEQFF. Using reference TRBV28 and TRBJ2-1 for the parts outside the CDR3, the full variable domain is DVKVTQSSRYLVKRTGEKVFLECVQDMDHENMFWYRQDPGLGLRLIYFSYDVKMKEKGDIPEGYSVSREKKERFSLILESASTNQTSMYLCASSLWGLAGGPHNEQFFGPGTRLTVL.